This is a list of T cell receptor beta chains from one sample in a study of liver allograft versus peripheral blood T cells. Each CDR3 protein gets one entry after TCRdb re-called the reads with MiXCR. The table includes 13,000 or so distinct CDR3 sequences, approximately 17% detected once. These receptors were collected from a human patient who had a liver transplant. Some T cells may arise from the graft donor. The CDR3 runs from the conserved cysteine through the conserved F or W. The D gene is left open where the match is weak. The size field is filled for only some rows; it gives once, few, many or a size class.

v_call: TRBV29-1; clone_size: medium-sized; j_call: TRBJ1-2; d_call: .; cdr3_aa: CSVERGYGYTF; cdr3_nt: TGCAGCGTTGAAAGGGGTTATGGCTACACCTTC
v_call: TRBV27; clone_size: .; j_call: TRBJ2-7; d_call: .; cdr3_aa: CASSLEGLGSYEQYF; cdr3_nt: TGTGCCAGCAGTTTAGAGGGGTTGGGGTCCTACGAGCAGTACTTC
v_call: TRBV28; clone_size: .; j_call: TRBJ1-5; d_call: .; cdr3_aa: CASSSYQGYNQPQHF; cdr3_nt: TGTGCCAGCAGTTCGTACCAGGGGTACAATCAGCCCCAGCATTTT
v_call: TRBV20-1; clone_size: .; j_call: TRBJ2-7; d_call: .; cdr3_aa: CSANQDGYEQYF; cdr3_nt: TGCAGTGCTAACCAGGACGGTTACGAGCAGTACTTC
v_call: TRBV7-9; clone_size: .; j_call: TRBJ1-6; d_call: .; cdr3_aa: CASSLAGIYNSPLHF; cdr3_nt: TGTGCCAGCAGCTTAGCAGGGATCTATAATTCACCCCTCCACTTT
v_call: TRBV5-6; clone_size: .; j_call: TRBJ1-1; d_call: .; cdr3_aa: CASSPPGTANTEAFF; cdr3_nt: TGTGCCAGCAGCCCCCCAGGGACGGCGAACACTGAAGCTTTCTTT
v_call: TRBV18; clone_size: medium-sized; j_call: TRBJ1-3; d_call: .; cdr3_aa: CASSPGRNSGNTIYF; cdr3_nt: TGTGCCAGCTCACCAGGACGAAACTCTGGAAACACCATATATTTT
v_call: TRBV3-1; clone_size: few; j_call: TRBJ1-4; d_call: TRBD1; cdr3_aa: CASSPRTGPNEKLFF; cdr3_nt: TGTGCCAGCAGCCCCCGGACAGGGCCAAATGAAAAACTGTTTTTT
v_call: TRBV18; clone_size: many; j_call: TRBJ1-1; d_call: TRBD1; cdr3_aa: CASSHRQGYWPRIWDSRAFF; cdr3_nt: TGTGCCAGCTCACACCGACAGGGTTATTGGCCTCGGATTTGGGATTCGAGAGCTTTCTTT
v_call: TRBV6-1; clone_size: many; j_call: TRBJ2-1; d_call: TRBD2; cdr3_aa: CASSGGTSGIHFF; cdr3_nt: TGTGCCAGCAGTGGGGGGACTAGCGGGATCCATTTCTTC
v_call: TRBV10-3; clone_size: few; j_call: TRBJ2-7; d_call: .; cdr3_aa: CAISGNYEQYF; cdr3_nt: TGTGCCATCAGTGGTAACTACGAGCAGTACTTC
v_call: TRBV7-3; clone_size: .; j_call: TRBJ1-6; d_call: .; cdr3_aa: CASSLMGSNSPLHF; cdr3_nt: TGTGCCAGCAGCTTAATGGGCAGTAATTCACCCCTCCACTTT
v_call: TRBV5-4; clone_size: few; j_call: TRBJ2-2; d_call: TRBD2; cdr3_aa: CASSLDLADAYSRELFF; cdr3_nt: TGTGCCAGCAGCTTGGACCTAGCGGATGCCTACAGCCGGGAGCTGTTTTTT
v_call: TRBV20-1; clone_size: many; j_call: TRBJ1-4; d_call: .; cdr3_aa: CSARDPGELANEKLFF; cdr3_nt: TGCAGTGCTAGAGATCCGGGGGAATTAGCTAATGAAAAACTGTTTTTT
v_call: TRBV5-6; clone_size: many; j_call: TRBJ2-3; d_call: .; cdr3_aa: CASSSGGGDTQYF; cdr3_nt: TGTGCCAGCAGCTCTGGTGGGGGAGATACGCAGTATTTT
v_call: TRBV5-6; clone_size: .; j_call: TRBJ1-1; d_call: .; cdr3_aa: CASSSLWARGPEAFF; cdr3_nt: TGTGCCAGCAGCTCCCTGTGGGCCCGCGGACCCGAAGCTTTCTTT
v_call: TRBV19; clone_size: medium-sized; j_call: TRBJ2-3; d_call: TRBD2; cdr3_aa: CASSIDGTKDTQYF; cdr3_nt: TGTGCCAGTAGTATCGACGGGACTAAAGATACGCAGTATTTT
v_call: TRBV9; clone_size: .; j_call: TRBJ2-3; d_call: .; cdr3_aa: CASSARVSTDTQYF; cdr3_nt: TGTGCCAGCAGCGCACGGGTTAGCACAGATACGCAGTATTTT
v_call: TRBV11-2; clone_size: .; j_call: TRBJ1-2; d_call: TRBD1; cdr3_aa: CASSLDLQGRNGYTF; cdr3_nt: TGTGCCAGCAGCTTGGATCTACAGGGGCGCAATGGCTACACCTTC
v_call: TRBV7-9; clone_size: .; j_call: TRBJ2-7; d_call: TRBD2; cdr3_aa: CASSFGGRSYEQYF; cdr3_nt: TGTGCCAGCAGCTTCGGCGGGAGGTCCTACGAGCAGTACTTC
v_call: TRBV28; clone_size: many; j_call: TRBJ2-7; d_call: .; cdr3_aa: CASSSLGDTYEQYF; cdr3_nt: TGTGCCAGCAGTTCCCTCGGGGACACCTACGAGCAGTACTTC
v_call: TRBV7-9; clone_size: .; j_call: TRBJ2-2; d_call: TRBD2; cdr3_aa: CASSFSGRLIGELFF; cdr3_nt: TGTGCCAGCAGCTTTAGCGGGAGACTAATCGGGGAGCTGTTTTTT
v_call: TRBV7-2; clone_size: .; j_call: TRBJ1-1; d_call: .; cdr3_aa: CASSLEPENTEAFF; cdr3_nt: TGTGCCAGCAGCTTAGAACCTGAGAACACTGAAGCTTTCTTT
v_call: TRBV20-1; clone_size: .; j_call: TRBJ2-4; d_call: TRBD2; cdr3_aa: CSAPLASGGIQYF; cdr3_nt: TGCAGTGCTCCCCTAGCCTCGGGGGGCATTCAGTACTTC
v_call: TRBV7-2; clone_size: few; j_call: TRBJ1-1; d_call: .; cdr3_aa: CASSRREGEAFF; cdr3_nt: TGTGCCAGCAGTAGACGTGAGGGTGAGGCTTTCTTT
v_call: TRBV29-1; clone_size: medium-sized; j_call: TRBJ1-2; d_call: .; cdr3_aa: CSVGSGLDYGYTF; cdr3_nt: TGCAGCGTTGGATCCGGATTGGACTATGGCTACACCTTC
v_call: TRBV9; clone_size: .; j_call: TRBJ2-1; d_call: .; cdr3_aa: CASSVAQGVYNEQFF; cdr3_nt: TGTGCCAGCAGCGTAGCACAGGGCGTCTACAATGAGCAGTTCTTC
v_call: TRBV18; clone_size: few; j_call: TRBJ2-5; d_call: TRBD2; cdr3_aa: CASSPKTSGSGGETQYF; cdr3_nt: TGTGCCAGCTCACCTAAGACTAGCGGGAGTGGAGGAGAGACCCAGTACTTC
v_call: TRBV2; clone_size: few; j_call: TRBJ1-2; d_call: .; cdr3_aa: CASSLEGGRGYGYTF; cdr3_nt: TGTGCCAGCAGTTTGGAGGGGGGGCGCGGCTATGGCTACACCTTC
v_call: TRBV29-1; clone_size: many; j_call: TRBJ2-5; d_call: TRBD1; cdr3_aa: CSADRGQETQYF; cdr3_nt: TGCAGCGCAGACAGGGGGCAAGAGACCCAGTACTTC
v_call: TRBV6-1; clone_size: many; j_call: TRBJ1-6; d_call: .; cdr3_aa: CASSDSTNSPLHF; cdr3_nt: TGTGCCAGCAGTGACAGTACTAATTCACCCCTCCACTTT
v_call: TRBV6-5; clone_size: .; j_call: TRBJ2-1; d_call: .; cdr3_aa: CASNDRDFYNEQFF; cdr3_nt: TGTGCCAGCAACGACAGGGACTTCTACAATGAGCAGTTCTTC
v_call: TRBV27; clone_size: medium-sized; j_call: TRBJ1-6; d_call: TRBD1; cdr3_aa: CASSPRDRNDSPLHF; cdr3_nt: TGTGCCAGCAGTCCACGGGACAGGAATGATTCACCCCTCCACTTT
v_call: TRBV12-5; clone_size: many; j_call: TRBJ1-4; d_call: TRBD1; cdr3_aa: CASGLRTGRDEKLFF; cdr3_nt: TGTGCTAGTGGTTTGCGGACAGGGAGGGATGAAAAACTGTTTTTT
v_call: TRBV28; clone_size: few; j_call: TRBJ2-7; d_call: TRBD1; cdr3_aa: CASTSPRTGNEQYF; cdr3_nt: TGTGCCAGCACCTCACCCCGGACAGGGAACGAGCAGTACTTC
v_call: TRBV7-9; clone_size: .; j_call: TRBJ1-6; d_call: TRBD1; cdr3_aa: CASSLVGQETIHF; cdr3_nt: TGTGCCAGCAGCTTAGTGGGACAGGAAACCATCCACTTT
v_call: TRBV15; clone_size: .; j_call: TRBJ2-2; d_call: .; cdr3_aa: CATSRDQKIGELFF; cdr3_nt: TGTGCCACCAGCAGAGATCAAAAGATCGGGGAGCTGTTTTTT
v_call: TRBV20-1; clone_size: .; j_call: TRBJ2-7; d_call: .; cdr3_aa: CSASKQGYEQYF; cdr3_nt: TGCAGTGCTAGTAAACAGGGCTACGAGCAGTACTTC
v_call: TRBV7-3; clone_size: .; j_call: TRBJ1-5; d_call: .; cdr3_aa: CASSLTRDQPQHF; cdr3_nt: TGTGCCAGCAGCTTAACGAGGGATCAGCCCCAGCATTTT
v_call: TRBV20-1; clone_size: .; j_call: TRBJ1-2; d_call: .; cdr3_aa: CSASATDSNYGYTF; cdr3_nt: TGCAGTGCTTCCGCGACAGATTCTAACTATGGCTACACCTTC
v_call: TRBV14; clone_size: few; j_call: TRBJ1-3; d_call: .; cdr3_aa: CASSQDHLNTIYF; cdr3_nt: TGTGCCAGCAGCCAAGATCATCTGAACACCATATATTTT
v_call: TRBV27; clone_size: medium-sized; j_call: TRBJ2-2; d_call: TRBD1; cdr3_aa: CASSLLTGQSTGELFF; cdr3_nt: TGTGCCAGCAGTTTACTTACGGGACAGTCCACCGGGGAGCTGTTTTTT
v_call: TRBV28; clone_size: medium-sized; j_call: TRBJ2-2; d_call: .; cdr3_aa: CASSKLSRELFF; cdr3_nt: TGTGCCAGCAGCAAGTTATCTCGGGAGCTGTTTTTT
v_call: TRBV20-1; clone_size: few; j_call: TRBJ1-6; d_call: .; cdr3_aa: CSARGMVNSPLHF; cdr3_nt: TGCAGTGCTAGGGGCATGGTTAATTCACCCCTCCACTTT
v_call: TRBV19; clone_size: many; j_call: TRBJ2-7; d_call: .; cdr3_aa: CASSIGPGYSYEQYF; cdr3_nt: TGTGCCAGTAGTATCGGTCCGGGGTACTCCTACGAGCAGTACTTC
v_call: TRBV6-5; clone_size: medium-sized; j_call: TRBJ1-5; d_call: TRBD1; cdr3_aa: CASSSRQGGNQPQHF; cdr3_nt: TGTGCCAGCAGTTCTCGACAGGGTGGCAATCAGCCCCAGCATTTT